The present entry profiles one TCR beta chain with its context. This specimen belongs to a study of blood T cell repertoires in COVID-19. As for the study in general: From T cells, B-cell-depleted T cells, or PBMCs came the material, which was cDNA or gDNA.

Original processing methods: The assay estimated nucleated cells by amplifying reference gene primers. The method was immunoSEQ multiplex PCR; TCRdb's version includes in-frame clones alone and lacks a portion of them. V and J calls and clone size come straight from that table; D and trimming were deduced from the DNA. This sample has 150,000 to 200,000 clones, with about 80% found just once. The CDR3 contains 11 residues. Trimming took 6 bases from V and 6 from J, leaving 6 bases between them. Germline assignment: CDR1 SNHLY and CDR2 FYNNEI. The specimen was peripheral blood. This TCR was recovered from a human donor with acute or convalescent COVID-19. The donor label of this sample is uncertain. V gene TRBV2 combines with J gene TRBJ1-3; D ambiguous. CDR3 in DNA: TGTGCCAGCAGCCCTTTAAACACCATATATTTT. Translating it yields CASSPLNTIYF.